This entry features one TCR beta chain sequence. Its antigen is unknown. The data stem from a study of T cells after posttransplantation cyclophosphamide. Treatment was busulfan-fludarabine conditioning, a marrow graft, and cyclophosphamide on days +3 and +4. Whole-study findings and limits: TRB overlap between skin or GI tissue T cells and blood was limited. Recipient CMV seropositivity and CMV reactivation strongly tracked TRB clonality. Later post-transplant blood repertoires were often dominated by donor CD8+ memory clones.

There are 15 residues in the CDR3. Germline V gene data show CDR1 as SNHLY and CDR2 as FYNNEI. With 6 bases clipped from V and 1 base from J, the junction kept 5 bases outside the gene matches. Profiled with immunoSEQ multiplex PCR; TCRdb holds only in-frame clones, not every one. The sample comprises 4,500 to 5,000 clones, 82% of which are singletons, and 15% to 20% rests with the top ten. V and J are TRBV2 and TRBJ2-1; 8 bases agree with TRBD1. The clonotype comes from a male patient aged 45-59 years who received an allogeneic stem cell transplant from an unrelated donor, was CMV-positive, and had acute GVHD only. Some T cells may have originated in the graft donor. This material consisted of PBMCs, taken 86 days after allogeneic stem cell transplant with posttransplant cyclophosphamide. CDR3 in amino acids: CASSTHRGSYNEQFF. The CDR3 coding sequence is TGTGCCAGCAGCACCCACAGGGGGTCCTACAATGAGCAGTTCTTC. Together with reference TRBV2 and TRBJ2-1, the CDR3 gives the full variable domain: EPEVTQTPSHQVTQMGQEVILRCVPISNHLYFYWYRQILGQKVEFLVSFYNNEISEKSEIFDDQFSVERPDGSNFTLKIRSTKLEDSAMYFCASSTHRGSYNEQFFGPGTRLTVL.